This T cell receptor (beta chain) was identified during a study of T cell changes during pregnancy in multiple sclerosis. Losses at the gene ends were 3 bases for V and 3 bases for J; bases not matched to a gene: 4. Germline CDR1 SEHNR, CDR2 FQNEAQ (reference sequence). This CDR3 is built from 14 residues. Profiling relied on immunoSEQ multiplex PCR, and the TCRdb table lists in-frame clones only, not all of them. The profile covers approximately 110,000 clones, with approximately 93% appearing a single time and less than 4.5% taken by the ten largest. The receptor was isolated from a female donor with multiple sclerosis, enrolled in a pregnancy study. The sequenced sample was peripheral blood, obtained after pregnancy. This rearrangement joins TRBV7-9 to TRBJ2-7, with 8 nucleotides matching TRBD1. CDR3 bases: TGTGCCAGCAGCTTCGACAGGGGCTACTACGAGCAGTACTTC. Residues: CASSFDRGYYEQYF.